Sequencing of this T cell receptor (beta chain) was carried out in a study of shared clonotypes between healthy human individuals. Measured with immunoSEQ multiplex PCR; TCRdb has only the in-frame clones, and not every one. The repertoire consists of hundreds of thousands of clones, with almost 97% occurring once and the leading ten covering roughly 0.06%. Germline lookup yields CDR1 MDHEN and CDR2 SYDVKM. The CDR3 has 15 amino acids. V was clipped by 0 bases and J by 5 bases, with 10 bases between them. The chain combines TRBV28 with TRBJ2-2, with D perhaps matching TRBD1 (6 bases). The TCR originated in a woman in her 30s in good health. Specimen: naive CD4+ T cells sorted from blood. The subset here: CD45RA+ positively selected. CDR3 nucleotides: TGTGCCAGCAGTTTATGGGGGGCCGGAACCGGGGAGCTGTTTTTT. Its protein is CASSLWGAGTGELFF.